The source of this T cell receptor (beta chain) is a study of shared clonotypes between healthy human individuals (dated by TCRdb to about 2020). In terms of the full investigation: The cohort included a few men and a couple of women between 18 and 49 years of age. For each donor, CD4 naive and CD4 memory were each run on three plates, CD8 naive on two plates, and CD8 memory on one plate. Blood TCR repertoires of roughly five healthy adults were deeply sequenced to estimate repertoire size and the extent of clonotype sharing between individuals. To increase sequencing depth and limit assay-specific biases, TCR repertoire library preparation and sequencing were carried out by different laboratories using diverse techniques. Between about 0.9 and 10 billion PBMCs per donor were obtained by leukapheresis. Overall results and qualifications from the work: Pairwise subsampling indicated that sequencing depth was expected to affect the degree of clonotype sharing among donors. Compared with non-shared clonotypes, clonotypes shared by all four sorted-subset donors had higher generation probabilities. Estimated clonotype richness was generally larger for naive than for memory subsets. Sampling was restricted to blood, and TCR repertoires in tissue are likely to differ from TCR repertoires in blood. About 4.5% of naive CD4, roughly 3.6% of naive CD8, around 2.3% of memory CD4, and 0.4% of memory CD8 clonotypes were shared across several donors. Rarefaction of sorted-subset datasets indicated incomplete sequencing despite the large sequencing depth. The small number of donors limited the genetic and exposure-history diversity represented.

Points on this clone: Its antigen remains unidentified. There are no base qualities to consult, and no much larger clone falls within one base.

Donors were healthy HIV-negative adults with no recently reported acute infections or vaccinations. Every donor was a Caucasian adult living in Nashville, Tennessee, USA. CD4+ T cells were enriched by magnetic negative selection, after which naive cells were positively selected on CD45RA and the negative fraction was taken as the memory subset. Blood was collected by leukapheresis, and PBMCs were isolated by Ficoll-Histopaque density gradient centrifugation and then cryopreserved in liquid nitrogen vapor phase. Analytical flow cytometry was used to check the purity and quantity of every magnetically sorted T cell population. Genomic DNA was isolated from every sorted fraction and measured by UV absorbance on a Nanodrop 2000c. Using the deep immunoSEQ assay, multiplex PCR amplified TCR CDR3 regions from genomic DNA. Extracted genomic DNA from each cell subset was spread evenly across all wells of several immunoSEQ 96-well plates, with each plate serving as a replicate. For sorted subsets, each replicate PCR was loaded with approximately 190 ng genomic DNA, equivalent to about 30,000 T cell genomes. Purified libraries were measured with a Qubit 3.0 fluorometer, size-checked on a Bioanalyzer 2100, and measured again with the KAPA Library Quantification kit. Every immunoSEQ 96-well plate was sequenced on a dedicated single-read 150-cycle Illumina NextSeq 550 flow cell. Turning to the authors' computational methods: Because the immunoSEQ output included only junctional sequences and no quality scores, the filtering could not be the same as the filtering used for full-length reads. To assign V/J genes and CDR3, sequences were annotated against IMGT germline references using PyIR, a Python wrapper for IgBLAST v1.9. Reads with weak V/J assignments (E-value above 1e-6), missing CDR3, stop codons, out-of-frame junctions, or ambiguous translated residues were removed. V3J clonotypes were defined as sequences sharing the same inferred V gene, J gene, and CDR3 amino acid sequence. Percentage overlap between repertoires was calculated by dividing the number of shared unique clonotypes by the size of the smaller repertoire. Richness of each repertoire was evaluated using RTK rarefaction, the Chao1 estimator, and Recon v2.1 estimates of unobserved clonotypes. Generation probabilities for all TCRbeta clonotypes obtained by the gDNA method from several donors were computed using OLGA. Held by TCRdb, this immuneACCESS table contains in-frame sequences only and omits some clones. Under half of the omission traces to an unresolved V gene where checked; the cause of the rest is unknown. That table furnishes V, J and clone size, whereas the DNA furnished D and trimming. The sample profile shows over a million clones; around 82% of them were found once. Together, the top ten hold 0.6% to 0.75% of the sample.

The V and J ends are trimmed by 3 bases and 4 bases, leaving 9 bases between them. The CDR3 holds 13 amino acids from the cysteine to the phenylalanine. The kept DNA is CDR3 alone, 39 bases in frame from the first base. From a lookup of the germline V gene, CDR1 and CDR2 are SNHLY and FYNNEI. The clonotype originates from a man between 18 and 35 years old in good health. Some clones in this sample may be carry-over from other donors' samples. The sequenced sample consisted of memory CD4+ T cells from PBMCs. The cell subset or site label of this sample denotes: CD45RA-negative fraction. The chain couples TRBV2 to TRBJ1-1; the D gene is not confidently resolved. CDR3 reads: CASSEDLLTEAFF. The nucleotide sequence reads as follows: TGTGCCAGCAGTGAGGACCTACTCACTGAAGCTTTCTTT.